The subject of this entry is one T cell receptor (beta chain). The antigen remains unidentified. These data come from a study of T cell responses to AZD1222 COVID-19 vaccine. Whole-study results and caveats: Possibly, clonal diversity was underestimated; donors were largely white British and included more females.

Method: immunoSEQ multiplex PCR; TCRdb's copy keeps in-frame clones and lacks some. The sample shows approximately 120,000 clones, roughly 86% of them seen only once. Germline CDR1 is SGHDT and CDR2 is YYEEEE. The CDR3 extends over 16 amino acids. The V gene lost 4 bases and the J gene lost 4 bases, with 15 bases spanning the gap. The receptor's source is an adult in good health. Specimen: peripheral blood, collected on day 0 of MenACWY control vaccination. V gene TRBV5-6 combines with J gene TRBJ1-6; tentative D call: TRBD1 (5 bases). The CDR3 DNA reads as TGTGCCAGCAGCGGAGGGGCCGCGAATTATAATTCACCCCTCCACTTT. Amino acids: CASSGGAANYNSPLHF.